Included here is one T cell receptor (beta chain) sequence, with context. Its antigen is still unknown. A single base separates this from a much larger clone, so it may be a read error. A modified ARM-PCR protocol with three rounds of nested PCR amplified TCRbeta. TCRdb re-called the multiplex PCR reads through MiXCR, storing one row per CDR3 protein. The sample includes 65,000 to 90,000 distinct CDR3 sequences, over 80% of them seen just once. The template was RNA from unsorted bulk tissue. Donors were chemotherapy-naive, newly diagnosed lung cancer surgical patients in China, August–late 2014. CDR1 and CDR2 (germline): SEHNR, FQNEAQ (reference sequence). This CDR3 is built from 12 residues. These data originate in a study of tumor and adjacent non-tumor tissue in lung cancer. Study context: Patients comprised about a dozen adenocarcinoma, a couple of squamous cell carcinoma and 1 small cell lung cancer.

The study's findings and limits: Patients with more diverse tumor TCRs had worse survival. In normal lung, the top 100 clones were significantly more dominant than in tumor.

The sample taken for sequencing was lung tumor tissue. The receptor's source is a woman aged 45 to 65 with non-small cell lung cancer. The chain carries TRBV7-9 and TRBJ2-7; 7 positions match TRBD1. The CDR3 nucleotides read TGTGCCAGCACCCTTACAGGGGACGAGCTGTACTTC. The encoded protein is CASTLTGDELYF.